The text below deals with one T cell receptor beta chain. Germline V gives CDR1 MRHNA, CDR2 SNTAGT. Trimming removed 4 bases from V and 8 bases from J; junction bases left unmatched: 9. CDR3 length: 14 residues. This entry comes from a study of blood T cell repertoires in COVID-19. The protocol was immunoSEQ multiplex PCR, while the TCRdb copy is restricted to in-frame clones and leaves out a portion. The profile shows about 240,000 clones, about four fifths of them singletons. The source material was peripheral blood. The source of this sequence is a woman aged 18 to 35 with acute or convalescent COVID-19. This chain connects TRBV6-4 to TRBJ1-1; 8 bases fit TRBD1. In DNA, the CDR3 is TGTGCCAGCAGTGCTCAAGGAGGACAGGGCGAAGCTTTCTTT. Translation gives CASSAQGGQGEAFF.